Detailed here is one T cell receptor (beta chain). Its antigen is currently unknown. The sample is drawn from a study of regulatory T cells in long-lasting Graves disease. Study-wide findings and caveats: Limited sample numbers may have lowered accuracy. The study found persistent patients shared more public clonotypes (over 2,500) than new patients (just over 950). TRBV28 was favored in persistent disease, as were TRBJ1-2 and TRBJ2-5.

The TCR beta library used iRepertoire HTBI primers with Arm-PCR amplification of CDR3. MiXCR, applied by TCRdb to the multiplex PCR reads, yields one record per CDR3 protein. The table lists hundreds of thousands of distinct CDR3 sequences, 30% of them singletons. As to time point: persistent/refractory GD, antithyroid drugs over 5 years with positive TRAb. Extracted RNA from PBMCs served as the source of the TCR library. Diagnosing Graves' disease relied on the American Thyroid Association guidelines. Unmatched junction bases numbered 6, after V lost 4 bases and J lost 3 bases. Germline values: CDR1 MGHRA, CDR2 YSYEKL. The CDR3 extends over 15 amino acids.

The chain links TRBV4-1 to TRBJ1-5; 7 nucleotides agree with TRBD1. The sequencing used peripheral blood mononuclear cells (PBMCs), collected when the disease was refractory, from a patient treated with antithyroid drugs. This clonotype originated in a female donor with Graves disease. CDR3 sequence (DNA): TGCGCCAGCAGCCTCACACAGGGGAACAATCAGCCCCAGCATTTT. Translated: CASSLTQGNNQPQHF.